What follows describes a single TCR beta chain. Its target is unknown. Measured with immunoSEQ multiplex PCR; TCRdb has only the in-frame clones, and not every one. Among about 120,000 clones listed, roughly nine tenths were seen once. CDR3 length: 16 amino acids. This entry is derived from a study of Tregs in tolerant kidney transplant recipients. Study results and caveats: Expanding Tregs on activated donor B cells appeared to best identify donor-specific TCRbeta clones.

This TCR came from a human donor in good health. The sequencing input was CD4+ T cells from blood. The V call is TRBV1, the J call TRBJ2-2; the table's D call, TRBD2, has no DNA check behind it. TRBV1 has pseudogene status. The DNA of the CDR3 is TGCACCAGCAGCCAGCGACTAGCGGGAGACACCGGGGAGCTGTTTTTT. This translates into CTSSQRLAGDTGELFF.